Below are 27 T cell receptor beta chains sequenced from a single sample in a study of vaccination and CD4 T cells after COVID-19. The time point denotes: late sampling 161 to 241 days after vaccination in a few convalescent patients. The treatment denotes: roughly 11-day PBMC culture with coronavirus spike peptide pools or control peptides (ViraFEST assay). These receptors have no identified antigens. Cultured CD4+ T-cell DNA underwent Oncomine TCR Beta short-read sequencing. TCRdb recomputed calls from the PCR reads with MiXCR, one row per CDR3 protein. The profile shows some 20,000 distinct CDR3 sequences, under 40% of them singletons. Sequences were derived from CD4+ T cells from blood, cultured in vitro, sampled about 7 months after SARS-CoV-2 vaccination. Receptors originate from a human donor who had recovered from COVID-19.

J is TRBJ2-5 and V is TRBV7-9; 11 bases line up with TRBD1. From germline, CDR1 is SEHNR and CDR2 FQNEAQ (reference sequence). The J segment lost 1 base and the V segment lost 3 bases, leaving 4 bases of the junction unmatched. The CDR3 consists of 16 residues. CDR3 sequence (DNA): TGTGCCAGCAGCTTCGGGGACAGGGGGAGCCAAGAGACCCAGTACTTC. Its protein is CASSFGDRGSQETQYF.

The CDR3 region is CASSPNRERYTEAFF. The CDR3 nucleotides are TGTGCCAGCAGCCCAAACAGGGAAAGGTACACTGAAGCTTTCTTT. The genes are TRBV5-4 and TRBJ1-1; maybe TRBD1 (6 bases). V lost 4 bases and J 3 bases, leaving 16 bases between the germline ends. Germline V gene data show CDR1 as SGHNT and CDR2 as YYREEE (reference sequence). The CDR3 is 15 residues long.

The V gene is TRBV6-1, the J gene TRBJ1-2; TRBD1 matches 10 bases. The CDR3 covers 19 residues. V was clipped by 4 bases and J by 5 bases; unmatched bases: 19. Germline V gene lookup returns CDR1 MNHNS and CDR2 SASEGT. The CDR3 loop reads CASSGQYSRDRGVRYGYTF. CDR3 nucleotides: TGTGCCAGCAGTGGGCAATATTCCCGGGACAGGGGAGTTAGGTATGGCTACACCTTC.

This clonotype was seen a few times. This chain connects TRBV28 to TRBJ2-3, with 8 bases identical to TRBD2. The CDR3 has 16 amino acids. V shed 5 bases, J shed 5 bases, and the junction held 12 bases outside the gene matches. Per germline, CDR1 MDHEN and CDR2 SYDVKM. CDR3 in DNA: TGTGCCAGCAGTCCGTTAGCGGGGCTTGGGGGAGATACGCAGTATTTT. It yields the protein CASSPLAGLGGDTQYF.

The chain couples TRBV24-1 to TRBJ2-1, with TRBD1 identical over 9 bases. CDR1 and CDR2 (germline): KGHDR, SFDVKD. The CDR3 has 16 amino acids. V shed 4 bases and J 4 bases; nucleotides not matched to a gene: 7. The CDR3 is CATSESGTGRYNEQFF. The CDR3 nucleotides read TGTGCCACCAGTGAATCCGGGACAGGGCGGTACAATGAGCAGTTCTTC.

This clonotype turned up a few times. This rearrangement joins TRBV7-2 to TRBJ1-2, with D hard to call. V shed 1 base and J shed 8 bases, with 17 bases lying between them. The CDR3 runs to 15 residues. Germline-derived CDR1 and CDR2 are SGHTA and FQGNSA. The CDR3 region is CASSLDPGIMNGYTF. The CDR3 DNA reads as TGTGCCAGCAGCTTAGATCCGGGCATTATGAACGGCTACACCTTC.

Only a few counts were recorded for this clonotype. The CDR3 reads CSARVPAGGGLRSSYEQYF. The CDR3 region has the DNA TGCAGTGCTAGAGTACCAGCGGGAGGAGGGTTGAGGAGCTCCTACGAGCAGTACTTC. The V and J genes are TRBV20-1 and TRBJ2-7; 9 bases are shared with TRBD2. The CDR3 spans 19 residues. The V segment lost 1 base and the J segment 0 bases; nucleotides outside the gene matches: 16. Germline V gives CDR1 DFQATT, CDR2 SNEGSKA (reference sequence).

J is TRBJ2-7 and V is TRBV20-1; D is perhaps TRBD1 (6 bases). This CDR3 comprises 12 residues. Germline CDR1 is DFQATT and CDR2 is SNEGSKA (reference sequence). V lost 3 bases and J 2 bases, leaving 8 bases between the germline ends. CDR3 bases: TGCAGTGCTAGCTGGGACACCTACGAGCAGTACTTC. As protein: CSASWDTYEQYF.

The CDR3: CASSFGTGDQPQHF. CDR3 in DNA: TGTGCCAGCAGCTTCGGGACAGGGGATCAGCCCCAGCATTTT. This chain connects TRBV7-9 to TRBJ1-5, with TRBD1 identical over 10 bases. Germline assignment: CDR1 SEHNR and CDR2 FQNEAQ (reference sequence). There are 14 residues in the CDR3. V dropped 3 bases and J dropped 5; count of bases not matched to a gene: 1.

The V gene is TRBV6-2 or TRBV6-3, the J gene TRBJ2-5, with 7 bases matching TRBD2. CDR3 length: 12 residues. Per germline, CDR1 MNHEY and CDR2 SVGEGT. V shed 6 bases and J 3 bases; nucleotides not matched to a gene: 1. CDR3 loop: CASRREKETQYF. The CDR3, as DNA: TGTGCCAGCAGGCGGGAGAAAGAGACCCAGTACTTC.

There are a few counts of this clonotype. The chain couples TRBV15 to TRBJ2-1; weak D call: TRBD2 (6 bases). This CDR3 has 13 amino acids. CDR1 is LNHNV, CDR2 YYDKDF, per germline (reference sequence). V was shortened by 5 bases and J by 7 bases, with 12 bases between the two germline ends. The CDR3 DNA reads as TGTGCCACCAGCCAGCGGGTGAGGAATGAGCAGTTCTTC. Translated: CATSQRVRNEQFF.

J is TRBJ1-1 and V is TRBV12-3 or TRBV12-4, with D uncertain. V was cut by 3 bases and J by 4 bases, with 6 bases left in between. This CDR3 comprises 12 residues. The CDR3 spells CASSFYSTEAFF. Here the CDR3 DNA reads TGTGCCAGCAGTTTTTATTCCACTGAAGCTTTCTTT.

The chain is built from TRBV7-8 and TRBJ2-5; D is undetermined. The CDR3 totals 15 residues. Trimming shortened V by 4 bases and J by 5 bases, and 17 bases separated the two germline ends. Germline values: CDR1 SGHVS, CDR2 FQNEAQ. This CDR3 reads CASSSDTFGGETQYF. The CDR3, as DNA: TGTGCCAGCAGCTCGGATACGTTTGGTGGGGAGACCCAGTACTTC.

This clonotype showed up just a few times. The chain links TRBV7-2 to TRBJ2-7, with D possibly being TRBD1 (6 bases). Germline V lookup: CDR1 SGHTA, CDR2 FQGNSA. V lost 1 base and J 7 bases, leaving 14 bases between the germline ends. The CDR3 runs to 14 residues. The CDR3 reads CASSLEYRVREQYF. Here the CDR3 DNA reads TGTGCCAGCAGCTTAGAATACAGGGTAAGGGAGCAGTACTTC.

This sequence joins TRBV6-2 or TRBV6-3 and TRBJ2-3; D tentatively reads TRBD1 or TRBD2 (5 bases each). V was shortened by 4 bases and J by 4 bases, with 12 bases between the two germline ends. The CDR3 is 14 amino acids. The germline V gene has CDR1 MNHEY and CDR2 SVGEGT. Here the CDR3 reads CASSWGVGADTQYF. The CDR3 DNA sequence: TGTGCCAGCAGTTGGGGTGTGGGGGCAGATACGCAGTATTTT.

V gene TRBV20-1 combines with J gene TRBJ1-5; D gene uncertain. The germline V gene has CDR1 DFQATT and CDR2 SNEGSKA (reference sequence). The CDR3 length is 14 residues. Between the trimmed V and J ends, which lost 6 bases and 4 bases, there was a span of 16 bases. The CDR3 DNA is TGCAGTGCGGCGGACCGCCTCCTGAATCAGCCCCAGCATTTT. This gives the protein CSAADRLLNQPQHF.

This clonotype was seen a handful of times. V and J are TRBV7-9 and TRBJ2-5; D is ambiguous. V was pared by 5 bases and J by 5 bases, with 12 bases between. The CDR3 totals 13 residues. Germline loops: CDR1 SEHNR, CDR2 FQNEAQ (reference sequence). The CDR3, as DNA: TGTGCCAGCAGCCCCATCTCGATGGAGACCCAGTACTTC. Protein sequence: CASSPISMETQYF.

The chain couples TRBV27 to TRBJ1-5, with D unresolved. Germline lookup yields CDR1 MNHEY and CDR2 SMNVEV (reference sequence). Trimming shortened V by 6 bases and J by 6 bases, and 12 bases separated the two germline ends. The CDR3 spans 13 residues. The DNA for the CDR3 is TGTGCCAGCAGCTCCCGTTTCTCTCAGCCCCAGCATTTT. Its protein product is CASSSRFSQPQHF.

The chain is built from TRBV2 and TRBJ2-7; tentatively, D is TRBD1 (7 bases). The CDR3 covers 15 residues. Deletions cut 5 bases from V and 4 bases from J, with 18 bases between. CDR1 is SNHLY and CDR2 is FYNNEI in the germline V gene. This CDR3 reads CASSMKGQGGYEQYF. CDR3 DNA: TGTGCCAGCAGTATGAAGGGCCAGGGGGGATACGAGCAGTACTTC.

This clonotype was detected many times. The chain is built from TRBV20-1 and TRBJ1-1, with D possibly being TRBD1 (5 bases). Deletions cut 0 bases from V and 0 bases from J, with 20 bases between. The CDR3 is 18 residues long. Germline CDR1 reads DFQATT; CDR2 reads SNEGSKA (reference sequence). The DNA of the CDR3 is TGCAGTGCTAGAGATCTAAGTCATGACAGAACCTTGAACACTGAAGCTTTCTTT. It codes for CSARDLSHDRTLNTEAFF.

This CDR3 is CSARTGYGYTF. The CDR3 region has the DNA TGCAGTGCGAGGACAGGCTATGGCTACACCTTC. The chain couples TRBV20-1 to TRBJ1-2, with TRBD1 identical over 7 bases. The CDR3 is 11 amino acids. J lost 4 bases, V lost 6 bases, and 2 bases had no gene match. Germline V lookup: CDR1 DFQATT, CDR2 SNEGSKA (reference sequence).

A few counts support this clonotype. This chain joins TRBV7-2 and TRBJ1-1; 9 bases fit TRBD1. The CDR3 covers 19 residues. Germline V gives CDR1 SGHTA, CDR2 FQGNSA. Losses at the gene ends were 5 bases for V and 5 bases for J; bases not matched to a gene: 21. CDR3 loop: CASSPSTALTGGTGTEAFF. CDR3 nucleotide sequence: TGTGCCAGCAGCCCATCCACTGCCCTGACAGGGGGGACGGGTACTGAAGCTTTCTTT.

This clonotype was observed a handful of times. The chain is built from TRBV20-1 and TRBJ2-3, with a tentative D call TRBD1 (5 bases). CDR3 length: 13 amino acids. Germline values: CDR1 DFQATT, CDR2 SNEGSKA (reference sequence). V was pared by 7 bases and J by 5 bases, with 16 bases between. Written as DNA, the CDR3 is TGCAGTGTCTTGGTCAGGGCAGTAGATACGCAGTATTTT. Its translation is CSVLVRAVDTQYF.

This clonotype appeared a single time. V gene TRBV5-4 combines with J gene TRBJ1-6; 7 bases are a match to TRBD1. The CDR3 length is 14 residues. Trimming removed 4 bases from V and 10 bases from J; junction bases left unmatched: 8. Germline CDR1 is SGHNT and CDR2 is YYREEE (reference sequence). CDR3 DNA sequence: TGTGCCAGCAGCCCGTCTACAGGGGACTCACCCCTCCACTTT. It translates to CASSPSTGDSPLHF.

V gene TRBV20-1 combines with J gene TRBJ2-3, with D possibly being TRBD2 (7 bases). Germline values: CDR1 DFQATT, CDR2 SNEGSKA (reference sequence). The CDR3 loop spans 14 amino acids. With 4 bases removed from V and 8 bases from J, the gap between germline ends came to 19 bases. CDR3 nucleotide sequence: TGCAGTGCTACTGATGCTGGGGGGGCGACTACGCAGTATTTT. Amino acid sequence: CSATDAGGATTQYF.

This clonotype was detected a few times. The V and J genes are TRBV7-9 and TRBJ1-1, with 7 nucleotides matching TRBD1. The length of the CDR3 is 16 residues. Germline V CDR1 and CDR2: SEHNR, FQNEAQ (reference sequence). V trimming: 1 base; J trimming: 10 bases; junction bases outside the gene matches: 15. CDR3 residues: CASSLVDRMRPKGAFF. CDR3 nucleotides: TGTGCCAGCAGCTTAGTGGACAGGATGAGACCAAAGGGAGCTTTCTTT.

This clonotype has just a few counts. The CDR3 DNA follows: TGTGCCACCAGCAGAGATATCGGAGGATTCACAGATACGCAGTATTTT. Amino acids: CATSRDIGGFTDTQYF. This sequence joins TRBV15 and TRBJ2-3, with a tentative D call TRBD2 (5 bases). This CDR3 is 16 amino acids long. Germline lookup yields CDR1 LNHNV and CDR2 YYDKDF (reference sequence). Trimming left V 0 bases short and J 2 bases short, with 12 bases between.